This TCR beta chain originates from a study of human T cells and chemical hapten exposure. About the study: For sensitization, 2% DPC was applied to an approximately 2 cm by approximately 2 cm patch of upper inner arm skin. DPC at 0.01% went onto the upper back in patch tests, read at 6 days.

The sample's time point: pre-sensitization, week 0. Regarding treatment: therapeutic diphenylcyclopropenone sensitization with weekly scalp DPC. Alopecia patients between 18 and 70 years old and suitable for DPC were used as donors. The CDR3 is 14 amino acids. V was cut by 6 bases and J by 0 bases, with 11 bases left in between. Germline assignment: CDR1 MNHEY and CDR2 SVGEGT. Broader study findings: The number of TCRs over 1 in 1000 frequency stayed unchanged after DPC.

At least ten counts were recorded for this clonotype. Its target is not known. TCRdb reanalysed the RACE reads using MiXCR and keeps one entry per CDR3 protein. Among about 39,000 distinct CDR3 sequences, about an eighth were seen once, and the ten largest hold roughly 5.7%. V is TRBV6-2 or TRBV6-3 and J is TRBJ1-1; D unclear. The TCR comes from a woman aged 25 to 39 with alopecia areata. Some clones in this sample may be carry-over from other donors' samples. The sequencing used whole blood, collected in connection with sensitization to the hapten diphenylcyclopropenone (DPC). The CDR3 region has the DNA TGTGCCAGCAGCCAGGAAGTGATGAACACTGAAGCTTTCTTT. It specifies CASSQEVMNTEAFF.